Presented here are 17 T cell receptor beta chains from one specimen sequenced in a study of blood T cells in healthy people across ages. Alongside a J-beta primer mix, a sample-barcoded 5' primer served in a second PCR lasting roughly 7 to 12 cycles. TCRdb used MiXCR to reprocess the 5' RACE reads, holding one entry per CDR3 protein. Among hundreds of thousands of distinct CDR3 sequences listed, more than 55% were seen once. The sample taken for sequencing was blood. These receptors originate from a man aged 35 to 55 in good health.

The V and J genes are TRBV28 and TRBJ1-4; the match to TRBD1 covers 7 bases. CDR1 and CDR2 (germline): MDHEN, SYDVKM. V lost 6 bases and J lost 5; bases outside the gene matches: 6. The CDR3 is made up of 14 amino acids. Here the CDR3 DNA reads TGTGCCAGCAGGTCCGGGACAGCAAATGAAAAACTGTTTTTT. Amino acid sequence: CASRSGTANEKLFF. Variable domain in full (rest from reference TRBV28 and TRBJ1-4): DVKVTQSSRYLVKRTGEKVFLECVQDMDHENMFWYRQDPGLGLRLIYFSYDVKMKEKGDIPEGYSVSREKKERFSLILESASTNQTSMYLCASRSGTANEKLFFGSGTQLSVL.

The gene calls are TRBV20-1 and TRBJ1-2; TRBD1 might be the D (6 bases). V was pared by 1 base and J by 5 bases, with 11 bases between. The CDR3 extends over 13 amino acids. The germline V gene has CDR1 DFQATT and CDR2 SNEGSKA (reference sequence). In DNA form, the CDR3 reads TGCAGTGCTAGAGTAACAGGGAAGTATGGCTACACCTTC. Its translation is CSARVTGKYGYTF.

The chain uses TRBV10-3 and TRBJ2-7; D possibly uses TRBD1 or TRBD2 (7 bases each). Trimming left V 5 bases short and J 5 bases short, with 13 bases between. Germline lookup yields CDR1 ENHRY and CDR2 SYGVKD. The CDR3 contains 13 residues. CDR3 nucleotides: TGTGCCATCAGTCAGGGGGGGTCGGACGAGCAGTACTTC. Encoded protein: CAISQGGSDEQYF.

This rearrangement joins TRBV12-3 or TRBV12-4 to TRBJ1-1, with D possibly matching TRBD1 (5 bases). The CDR3 runs 18 residues. V was pared by 7 bases and J by 4 bases, with 28 bases between. CDR3 bases: TGTGCCAGCAAATTTATCGTTTGGGCAGGGCGGGCAAGCACTGAAGCTTTCTTT. Translating gives CASKFIVWAGRASTEAFF.

V and J are TRBV5-1 and TRBJ2-5, with 13 positions matching TRBD2. The J call may be wrong; the DNA end is better matched by TRBJ2-7. The CDR3 runs to 16 residues. Per the germline V gene, CDR1 is SGHRS and CDR2 is YFSETQ. CDR3 nucleotides: TGCGCCAGCAGCTCAGGACTAGCGGGAGTTAACTACGAGCAGTACTTC. Translated, it gives CASSSGLAGVNYEQYF.

The V and J genes are TRBV29-1 and TRBJ2-7, with 8 bases matching TRBD1. The DNA end is more similar to TRBJ2-4, so the J call may be wrong. The CDR3 is 12 amino acids. CDR1 and CDR2 (germline): SQVTM, ANQGSEA. The CDR3 is CSVKDRAAIQYF. For the CDR3, the DNA is TGCAGCGTGAAGGACAGGGCGGCCATTCAGTACTTC.

This CDR3 is CASSHGLAGDNEQFF. The CDR3 DNA reads as TGTGCCAGCAGCCATGGGCTAGCGGGGGACAATGAGCAGTTCTTC. This chain joins TRBV4-2 and TRBJ2-1, with TRBD2 matching over 10 bases. After removal of 3 bases from V and 5 bases from J, the junction contained 4 bases not matched to a gene. Per the germline V gene, CDR1 is LGHNA and CDR2 is YNFKEQ. The CDR3 sequence is 15 residues long.

Concerning this clonotype: This sequence may be a read error, since a much larger clone differs from it by one base. The V and J genes are TRBV6-6 and TRBJ1-5; 10 bases line up with TRBD1. The germline CDR1 and CDR2 sequences are MNHNY and SVGAGI (reference sequence). CDR3 size: 15 residues. CDR3 loop: CACSRTGGGDQPQHF. The CDR3 DNA is TGTGCCTGCAGTCGGACAGGGGGTGGCGATCAGCCCCAGCATTTT.

V and J are TRBV6-2 or TRBV6-3 and TRBJ2-4; 9 nucleotides agree with TRBD2. The DNA end is a closer match to TRBJ2-7, so the J assignment may be wrong. This CDR3 comprises 15 residues. Germline values: CDR1 MNHEY, CDR2 SVGEGT. The CDR3 region is CASSQFGTSSYEQYF. The CDR3 DNA is TGTGCCAGCAGTCAATTCGGGACTAGCAGCTACGAGCAGTACTTC.

The chain has TRBV6-2 or TRBV6-3 and TRBJ2-7; D uncertain. The CDR3 has 11 residues. From germline, CDR1 is MNHEY and CDR2 SVGEGT. Trimming removed 8 bases from V and 6 bases from J, with 11 bases in between. The CDR3 region is CASAQHPEQYF. CDR3 nucleotides: TGTGCCAGCGCTCAGCATCCCGAGCAGTACTTC.

The chain links TRBV29-1 to TRBJ2-7, with D perhaps matching TRBD1 (5 bases). Germline CDR1 SQVTM, CDR2 ANQGSEA. This CDR3 is 13 amino acids long. The V end lost 6 bases, the J end lost 2 bases, and 14 bases lay between the germline ends. CDR3 nucleotides: TGCAGCGTGGGTCAGGGTCGAGCCTACGAGCAGTACTTC. The encoded protein is CSVGQGRAYEQYF.

The gene calls are TRBV7-2 and TRBJ2-7; D gene uncertain. The CDR3 spans 13 residues. Trimming shortened V by 5 bases and J by 2 bases, and 10 bases separated the two germline ends. Germline CDR1 SGHTA, CDR2 FQGNSA. The CDR3 DNA is TGTGCCAGCAGCCTCCTTTCTACCTACGAGCAGTACTTC. It translates to CASSLLSTYEQYF.

This clonotype was picked up one time. V usage is TRBV5-1 and J usage is TRBJ1-2; D perhaps matches TRBD1 (5 bases). The ends were cut back, 4 bases at V and 3 bases at J, with 10 bases in the middle. This CDR3 comprises 13 residues. Per the germline V gene, CDR1 is SGHRS and CDR2 is YFSETQ. CDR3 sequence: CASSLDTYYGYTF. In DNA, the CDR3 is TGCGCCAGCAGCCTGGACACCTACTATGGCTACACCTTC.

This clonotype showed up just a few times. The gene calls are TRBV7-9 and TRBJ1-2; TRBD1 agrees at 7 bases. The CDR3 is made up of 15 amino acids. Looked up from germline, CDR1 is SEHNR and CDR2 is FQNEAQ (reference sequence). The V gene end was trimmed by 5 bases and the J gene end by 2 bases; junction bases not matched to a gene: 8. CDR3 nucleotides: TGTGCCAGCAGCACAGCGGGACAGCTAAACTATGGCTACACCTTC. This encodes CASSTAGQLNYGYTF.

The chain carries TRBV4-2 and TRBJ2-1; 7 bases match TRBD2. The end of the DNA is better explained by TRBJ2-7, so the J call may be wrong. Germline V CDR1 and CDR2: LGHNA, YNFKEQ. This CDR3 comprises 16 residues. The CDR3 reads CASSQDQASGYNEQYF. DNA for the CDR3: TGTGCCAGCAGCCAAGATCAGGCTAGCGGATACAATGAGCAGTACTTC.

For the CDR3, the DNA is TGTGCCAGCAGCTCGTCCCGGGGTCAAGAGACCCAGTACTTC. Protein product: CASSSSRGQETQYF. The chain employs TRBV13 and TRBJ2-5; a possible D gene is TRBD2 (5 bases). This CDR3 comprises 14 residues. V shed 4 bases and J shed 2 bases, with 11 bases lying between them. Germline lookup yields CDR1 PRHDT and CDR2 FYEKMQ (reference sequence). The whole variable domain, remainder taken from reference TRBV13 and TRBJ2-5, is AAGVIQSPRHLIKEKRETATLKCYPIPRHDTVYWYQQGPGQDPQFLISFYEKMQSDKGSIPDRFSAQQFSDYHSELNMSSLELGDSALYFCASSSSRGQETQYFGPGTRLLVL.

Only a few counts were recorded for this clonotype. CDR3: CATSRGSSSSTDTQYF. DNA for the CDR3: TGTGCCACCAGCAGAGGTAGTTCTTCTAGCACAGATACGCAGTATTTT. The chain carries TRBV15 and TRBJ2-3; no clear D. Trimming shortened V by 1 base and J by 0 bases, and 11 bases separated the two germline ends. The CDR3 spans 16 residues. CDR1 is LNHNV, CDR2 YYDKDF, per germline (reference sequence).